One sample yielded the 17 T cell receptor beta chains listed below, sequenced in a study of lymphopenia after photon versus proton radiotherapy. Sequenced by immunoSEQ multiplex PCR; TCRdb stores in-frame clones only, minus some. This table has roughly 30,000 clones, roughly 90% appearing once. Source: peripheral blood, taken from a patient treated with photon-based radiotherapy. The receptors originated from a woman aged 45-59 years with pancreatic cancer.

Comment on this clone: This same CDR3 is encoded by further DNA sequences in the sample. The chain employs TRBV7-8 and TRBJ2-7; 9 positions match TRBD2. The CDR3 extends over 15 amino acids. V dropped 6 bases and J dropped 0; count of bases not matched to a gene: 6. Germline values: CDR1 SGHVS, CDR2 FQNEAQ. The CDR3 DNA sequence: TGTGCCAGCAGTCTTAGCGGGAGCCGCTCCTACGAGCAGTACTTC. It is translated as CASSLSGSRSYEQYF. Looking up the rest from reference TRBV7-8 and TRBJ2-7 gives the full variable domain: GAGVSQSPRYKVAKRGQDVALRCDPISGHVSLFWYQQALGQGPEFLTYFQNEAQLDKSGLPSDRFFAERPEGSVSTLKIQRTQQEDSAVYLCASSLSGSRSYEQYFGPGTRLTVT.

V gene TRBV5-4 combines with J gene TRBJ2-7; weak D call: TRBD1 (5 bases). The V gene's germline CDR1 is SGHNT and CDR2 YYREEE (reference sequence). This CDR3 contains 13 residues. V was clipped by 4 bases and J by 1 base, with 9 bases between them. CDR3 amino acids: CASSSRQSYEQYF. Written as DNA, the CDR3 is TGTGCCAGCAGCAGTCGACAGTCCTACGAGCAGTACTTC.

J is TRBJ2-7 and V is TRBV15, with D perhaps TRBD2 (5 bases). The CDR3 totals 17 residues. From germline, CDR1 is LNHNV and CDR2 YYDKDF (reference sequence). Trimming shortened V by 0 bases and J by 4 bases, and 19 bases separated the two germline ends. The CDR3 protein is CATSRDFTRPDYYEQYF. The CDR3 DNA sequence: TGTGCCACCAGCAGAGACTTTACTAGACCTGATTATTACGAGCAGTACTTC.

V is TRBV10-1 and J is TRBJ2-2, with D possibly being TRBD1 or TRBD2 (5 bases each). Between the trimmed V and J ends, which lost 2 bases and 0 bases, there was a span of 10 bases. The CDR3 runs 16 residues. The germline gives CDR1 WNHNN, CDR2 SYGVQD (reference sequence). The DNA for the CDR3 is TGCGCCAGCAGTGAGCGGGGCAGGCCGAACACCGGGGAGCTGTTTTTT. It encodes CASSERGRPNTGELFF.

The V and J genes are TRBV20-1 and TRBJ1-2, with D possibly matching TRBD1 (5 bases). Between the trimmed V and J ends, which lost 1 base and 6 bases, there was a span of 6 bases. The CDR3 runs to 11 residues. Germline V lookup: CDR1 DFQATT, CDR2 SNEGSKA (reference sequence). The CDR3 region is CSARAGNGYTF. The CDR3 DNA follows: TGCAGTGCTAGAGCAGGGAATGGCTACACCTTC.

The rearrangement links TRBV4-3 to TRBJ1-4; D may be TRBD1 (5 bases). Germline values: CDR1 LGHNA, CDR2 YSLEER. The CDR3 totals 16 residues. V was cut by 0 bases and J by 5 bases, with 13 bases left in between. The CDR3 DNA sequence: TGCGCCAGCAGCCAAGACCCCGGGGCCTTAAATGAAAAACTGTTTTTT. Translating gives CASSQDPGALNEKLFF.

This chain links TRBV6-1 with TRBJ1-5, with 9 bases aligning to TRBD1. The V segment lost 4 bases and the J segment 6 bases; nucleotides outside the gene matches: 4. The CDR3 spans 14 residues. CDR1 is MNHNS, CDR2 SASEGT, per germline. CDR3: CASSGTGGGQPQHF. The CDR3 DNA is TGTGCCAGCAGTGGTACAGGGGGCGGTCAGCCCCAGCATTTT.

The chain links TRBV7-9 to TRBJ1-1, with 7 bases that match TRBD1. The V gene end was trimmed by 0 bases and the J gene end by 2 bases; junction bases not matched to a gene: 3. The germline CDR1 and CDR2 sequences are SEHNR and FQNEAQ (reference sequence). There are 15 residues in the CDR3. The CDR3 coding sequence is TGTGCCAGCAGCTTAGCGACAGGGCCCAACACTGAAGCTTTCTTT. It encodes CASSLATGPNTEAFF. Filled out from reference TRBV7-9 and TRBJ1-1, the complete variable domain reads DTGVSQNPRHKITKRGQNVTFRCDPISEHNRLYWYRQTLGQGPEFLTYFQNEAQLEKSRLLSDRFSAERPKGSFSTLEIQRTEQGDSAMYLCASSLATGPNTEAFFGQGTRLTVV.

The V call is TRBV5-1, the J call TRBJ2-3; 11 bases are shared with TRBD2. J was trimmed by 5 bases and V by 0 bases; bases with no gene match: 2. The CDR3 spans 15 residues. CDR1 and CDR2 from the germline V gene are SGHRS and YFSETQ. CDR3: CASSLVSGREDTQYF. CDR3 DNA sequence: TGCGCCAGCAGCTTGGTTAGCGGGAGGGAAGATACGCAGTATTTT.

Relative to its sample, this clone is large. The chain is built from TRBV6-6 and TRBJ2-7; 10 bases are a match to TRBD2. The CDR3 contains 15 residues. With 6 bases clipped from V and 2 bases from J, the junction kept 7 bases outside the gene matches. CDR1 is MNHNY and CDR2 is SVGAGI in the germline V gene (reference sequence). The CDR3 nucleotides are TGTGCCAGCAGGCTCAATAGCGGGAGGACCTACGAGCAGTACTTC. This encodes CASRLNSGRTYEQYF.

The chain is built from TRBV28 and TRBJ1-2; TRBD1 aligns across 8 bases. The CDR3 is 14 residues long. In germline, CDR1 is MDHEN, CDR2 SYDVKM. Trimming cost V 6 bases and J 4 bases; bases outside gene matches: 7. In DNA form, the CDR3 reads TGTGCCAGCAGGGCAGGGGGCGCCGGCTATGGCTACACCTTC. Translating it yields CASRAGGAGYGYTF.

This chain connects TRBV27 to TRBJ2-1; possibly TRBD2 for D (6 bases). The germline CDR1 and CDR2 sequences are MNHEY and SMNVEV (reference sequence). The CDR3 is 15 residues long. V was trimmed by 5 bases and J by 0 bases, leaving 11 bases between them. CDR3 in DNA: TGTGCCAGCAGTCCGGACGGGAGCTCCTACAATGAGCAGTTCTTC. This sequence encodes CASSPDGSSYNEQFF.

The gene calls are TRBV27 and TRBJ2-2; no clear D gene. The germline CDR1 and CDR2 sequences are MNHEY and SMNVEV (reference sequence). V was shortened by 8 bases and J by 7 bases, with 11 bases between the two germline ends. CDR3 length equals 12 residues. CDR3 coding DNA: TGTGCCAGCGGATTCCGAGGCGGGGAGCTGTTTTTT. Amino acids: CASGFRGGELFF.

The CDR3, as DNA: TGTGCCTGGAGGGAAAACAGGGGTGAAGCTTTCTTT. Its protein is CAWRENRGEAFF. The rearrangement uses TRBV30 and TRBJ1-1; 7 bases are a match to TRBD1. Germline-derived CDR1 and CDR2 are GTSNPN and SVGIG (reference sequence). The V segment lost 3 bases and the J segment 7 bases; nucleotides outside the gene matches: 5. The CDR3 covers 12 residues. Together with reference TRBV30 and TRBJ1-1, the CDR3 gives the full variable domain: SQTIHQWPATLVQPVGSPLSLECTVEGTSNPNLYWYRQAAGRGLQLLFYSVGIGQISSEVPQNLSASRPQDRQFILSSKKLLLSDSGFYLCAWRENRGEAFFGQGTRLTVV.

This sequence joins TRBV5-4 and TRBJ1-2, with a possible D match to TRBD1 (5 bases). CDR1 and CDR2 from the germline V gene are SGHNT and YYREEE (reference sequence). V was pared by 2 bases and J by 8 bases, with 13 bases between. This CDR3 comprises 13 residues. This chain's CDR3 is CASSLEGAGGYTF. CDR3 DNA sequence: TGTGCCAGCAGCTTAGAAGGGGCGGGCGGCTACACCTTC.

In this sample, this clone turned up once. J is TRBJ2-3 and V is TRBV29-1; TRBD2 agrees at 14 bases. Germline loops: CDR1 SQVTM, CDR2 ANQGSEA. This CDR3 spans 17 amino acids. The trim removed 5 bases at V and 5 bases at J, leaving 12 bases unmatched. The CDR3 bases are TGCAGCGTTACCGGGACTAGCGGGAGCCCCCGGGGAGATACGCAGTATTTT. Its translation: CSVTGTSGSPRGDTQYF.

CDR3: CASSQDRGAEQFF. CDR3 DNA sequence: TGTGCCAGCAGCCAAGATAGGGGGGCCGAGCAGTTCTTC. This chain links TRBV14 with TRBJ2-1, with D perhaps TRBD1 or TRBD2 (6 bases each). Germline V gene sequence: CDR1 SGHDN, CDR2 FVKESK. The CDR3 extends over 13 amino acids. V was shortened by 0 bases and J by 10 bases, with 10 bases between the two germline ends.